The next 19 T cell receptor beta chains were all read from a single sample in a study of blood T cell repertoires in COVID-19. Clones were sequenced by immunoSEQ multiplex PCR, and TCRdb holds only the in-frame ones, with some missing. Among some 27,000 clones listed, around 67% were seen once. The sequencing sample was made of peripheral blood. The receptors originated from a human donor in a cohort sampled during active COVID-19.

This clone was recorded only once. The chain carries TRBV18 and TRBJ2-2, with 9 bases matching TRBD1. The V gene's germline CDR1 is KGHSH and CDR2 LQKENI. This CDR3 is built from 16 residues. The V segment lost 5 bases and the J segment 1 base; nucleotides outside the gene matches: 5. CDR3 in DNA: TGTGCCAGCTCAATGCCGGGACAGGGGAACACCGGGGAGCTGTTTTTT. Residues: CASSMPGQGNTGELFF.

This chain uses TRBV5-5 with TRBJ2-5; TRBD2 aligns across 7 bases. Germline CDR1 and CDR2: SGHKS and YYEKEE (reference sequence). The J segment lost 4 bases and the V segment lost 4 bases, leaving 7 bases of the junction unmatched. The CDR3 consists of 14 residues. CDR3 DNA: TGTGCCAGCAGCCCCCTGGGGGGGGGAGAGACCCAGTACTTC. The encoded protein is CASSPLGGGETQYF.

The V gene is TRBV7-6, the J gene TRBJ2-7, with D possibly matching TRBD1 (6 bases). In germline, CDR1 is SGHVS, CDR2 FNYEAQ. The CDR3 is made up of 18 amino acids. V was cut by 5 bases and J by 0 bases, with 23 bases left in between. CDR3 coding DNA: TGTGCCAGCAGCCCAACGTTTTTGACAGGCCTCCCCTCCTACGAGCAGTACTTC. Translated, it gives CASSPTFLTGLPSYEQYF.

In this sample, this clone is medium-sized. This chain connects TRBV6-2 or TRBV6-3 to TRBJ2-1; 7 nucleotides agree with TRBD2. The length of the CDR3 is 15 residues. Trimming removed 0 bases from V and 6 bases from J; junction bases left unmatched: 5. Germline V gene sequence: CDR1 MNHEY, CDR2 SVGEGT. The CDR3 protein is CASSYSGEGLNEQFF. CDR3 sequence (DNA): TGTGCCAGCAGTTACTCGGGGGAGGGCCTCAATGAGCAGTTCTTC.

J is TRBJ2-3 and V is TRBV7-8; 8 positions agree with TRBD2. The CDR3 sequence is 16 residues long. V shed 4 bases, J shed 2 bases, and the junction held 8 bases outside the gene matches. Germline assignment: CDR1 SGHVS and CDR2 FQNEAQ. The chain's CDR3 is CASSSLVAGYTDTQYF. In nucleotides, the CDR3 is TGTGCCAGCAGCTCCCTTGTAGCGGGATACACAGATACGCAGTATTTT.

The gene calls are TRBV16 and TRBJ1-2; no definite D call. The CDR3 covers 15 residues. The ends were cut back, 2 bases at V and 0 bases at J, with 10 bases in the middle. Germline V CDR1 and CDR2: KGHSY, FQNENV. The CDR3 DNA sequence: TGTGCCAGCAGCCAAGCTGCGGCGGCTAACTATGGCTACACCTTC. Amino acid sequence: CASSQAAAANYGYTF. Full variable domain (missing parts from reference TRBV16 and TRBJ1-2): GEEVAQTPKHLVRGEGQKAKLYCAPIKGHSYVFWYQQVLKNEFKFLISFQNENVFDETGMPKERFSAKCLPNSPCSLEIQATKLEDSAVYFCASSQAAAANYGYTFGSGTRLTVV.

V usage is TRBV6-2 or TRBV6-3 and J usage is TRBJ2-1; the match to TRBD2 covers 11 bases. This CDR3 contains 15 residues. The J segment lost 5 bases and the V segment lost 0 bases, leaving 0 bases of the junction unmatched. Germline-derived CDR1 and CDR2 are MNHEY and SVGEGT. The CDR3 spells CASSYSLAGDNEQFF. The CDR3 DNA sequence: TGTGCCAGCAGTTACTCACTAGCGGGGGACAATGAGCAGTTCTTC.

The chain carries TRBV7-6 and TRBJ1-1, with D possibly TRBD1 on 6 matching bases. The V end was cut by 5 bases, the J end by 11 bases, with 24 bases between. The germline V gene encodes CDR1 SGHVS and CDR2 FNYEAQ. The CDR3 runs 15 residues. The CDR3, as DNA: TGTGCCAGCAGCGCAGACAGGATAAAGTTTAGTGACGCTTTCTTT. It yields the protein CASSADRIKFSDAFF.

The rearrangement uses TRBV18 and TRBJ1-3, with TRBD1 matching over 7 bases. The CDR3 sequence is 15 residues long. Germline V lookup: CDR1 KGHSH, CDR2 LQKENI. V trimming: 3 bases; J trimming: 4 bases; junction bases outside the gene matches: 6. CDR3 loop: CASSPRPDRGNTIYF. In DNA form, the CDR3 reads TGTGCCAGCTCACCTCGGCCGGACAGGGGAAACACCATATATTTT.

This chain uses TRBV4-3 with TRBJ2-7, with 9 positions matching TRBD1. CDR1 and CDR2 from the germline V gene are LGHNA and YSLEER. V dropped 1 base and J dropped 0; count of bases not matched to a gene: 7. The CDR3 is 17 residues long. CDR3 loop: CASSQVHGTGSSYEQYF. As DNA, the CDR3 is TGCGCCAGCAGCCAAGTCCACGGGACAGGGAGCTCCTACGAGCAGTACTTC.

This clone was detected a few times. This chain joins TRBV7-8 and TRBJ1-4; TRBD1 aligns across 9 bases. The germline V gene has CDR1 SGHVS and CDR2 FQNEAQ. V lost 6 bases and J lost 7; bases outside the gene matches: 9. CDR3 length equals 15 residues. The CDR3 nucleotides read TGTGCCAGCAGTTTTTCCGGGACAGGGTTTGAAAAACTGTTTTTT. Its protein product is CASSFSGTGFEKLFF.

This clone has just one count. V and J are TRBV18 and TRBJ2-3; TRBD2 might be the D (5 bases). The germline V gene encodes CDR1 KGHSH and CDR2 LQKENI. V was trimmed by 6 bases and J by 8 bases, leaving 18 bases between them. The CDR3 runs to 14 residues. CDR3 DNA sequence: TGTGCCAGCTCCCCCGGCTTCGGGGTGGGTACGCAGTATTTT. Translated: CASSPGFGVGTQYF. Combining the CDR3 with reference TRBV18 and TRBJ2-3 gives the whole variable domain NAGVMQNPRHLVRRRGQEARLRCSPMKGHSHVYWYRQLPEEGLKFMVYLQKENIIDESGMPKERFSAEFPKEGPSILRIQQVVRGDSAAYFCASSPGFGVGTQYFGPGTRLTVL.

A note on this clone: The junction and the germline gene differ at one end; a read error may be behind it. Different DNA sequences within this sample yield the same CDR3. This chain links TRBV19 with TRBJ1-1; D might be TRBD1 (5 bases). The CDR3 covers 16 residues. Germline V gene data show CDR1 as LNHDA and CDR2 as SQIVND (reference sequence). CDR3 protein: CASSIGGRGGNTEAFF. CDR3 DNA sequence: TGTGCCAGTAGTATAGGGGGAAGGGGAGGGAACACTGAAGCTTTTTTT. The full variable domain, completed using reference TRBV19 and TRBJ1-1, is DGGITQSPKYLFRKEGQNVTLSCEQNLNHDAMYWYRQDPGQGLRLIYYSQIVNDFQKGDIAEGYSVSREKKESFPLTVTSAQKNPTAFYLCASSIGGRGGNTEAFFGQGTRLTVV.

The chain recombines TRBV7-9 with TRBJ1-6; D unresolved. Trimming took off 7 bases at V and 8 bases at J, with 15 bases between the two ends. The germline CDR1 and CDR2 sequences are SEHNR and FQNEAQ (reference sequence). This CDR3 has 14 residues. The CDR3 loop is CASTQSFPYSPLHF. For the CDR3, the DNA is TGTGCCAGCACCCAGTCCTTTCCCTATTCACCCCTCCACTTT.

This clone was seen a handful of times. The CDR3 DNA reads TGTGCCAGCAGTCAGGGGCCTGGCTACACCTTC. This encodes CASSQGPGYTF. The rearrangement uses TRBV28 and TRBJ1-2; possibly TRBD1 for D (6 bases). Germline V lookup: CDR1 MDHEN, CDR2 SYDVKM. The CDR3 sequence is 11 residues long. The V end lost 5 bases, the J end lost 7 bases, and 8 bases lay between the germline ends.

There are a few counts of this clone. The rearrangement uses TRBV12-3 or TRBV12-4 and TRBJ1-2, with D perhaps TRBD1 (6 bases). Trimming removed 2 bases at V and 9 bases at J, with 13 bases between. This CDR3 comprises 13 residues. CDR3 amino acids: CASSLHREYSYTF. CDR3 DNA sequence: TGTGCCAGCAGTTTACACAGGGAATACAGCTACACCTTC.

The V and J genes are TRBV7-2 and TRBJ2-7, with a possible D match to TRBD1 (6 bases). The V end lost 5 bases, the J end lost 7 bases, and 12 bases lay between the germline ends. CDR3 length: 12 residues. Germline CDR1 SGHTA, CDR2 FQGNSA. DNA for the CDR3: TGTGCCAGCAGCCGCACAGGGATAGAGCAGTACTTC. This translates into CASSRTGIEQYF.

The genes are TRBV9 and TRBJ1-6, with TRBD1 as a possible D gene (5 bases). CDR3 length: 14 residues. Trimming took off 2 bases at V and 5 bases at J, with 8 bases between the two ends. CDR1 and CDR2 from the germline V gene are SGDLS and YYNGEE. The CDR3 here is CASSVRGDNSPLHF. CDR3 nucleotide sequence: TGTGCCAGCAGCGTTCGGGGGGATAATTCACCCCTCCACTTT.

The chain employs TRBV7-9 and TRBJ1-2; D is possibly TRBD1 (5 bases). The length of the CDR3 is 14 residues. V was pared by 8 bases and J by 2 bases, with 15 bases between. Looked up from germline, CDR1 is SEHNR and CDR2 is FQNEAQ (reference sequence). The CDR3 DNA follows: TGTGCCAGCGAACTCGCCCAGGGAAACTATGGCTACACCTTC. Translating it yields CASELAQGNYGYTF. The full variable domain, in which reference TRBV7-9 and TRBJ1-2 provide the parts outside the CDR3, is DTGVSQNPRHKITKRGQNVTFRCDPISEHNRLYWYRQTLGQGPEFLTYFQNEAQLEKSRLLSDRFSAERPKGSFSTLEIQRTEQGDSAMYLCASELAQGNYGYTFGSGTRLTVV.